This is a list of T cell receptor beta chains from one sample in a study of radiotherapy plus CTLA-4 blockade in lung cancer. The table came from immunoSEQ multiplex PCR; TCRdb's copy has only in-frame clones and leaves some out. The data contain about 72,000 clones, about 85% of them singletons. The sample here was peripheral blood, taken from a patient treated with radiotherapy plus ipilimumab. The receptors come from a human donor with non-small cell lung cancer who had a partial response to radiotherapy plus ipilimumab. CDR3s include the opening cysteine and the closing phenylalanine or tryptophan. A D gene is named only where the DNA matches it firmly. Clone size, where shown, is once, few, many, or a class for clones that have expanded.

J: TRBJ1-5
D: .
size: .
V: TRBV7-2
length: 12
CDR3: CASSISGQPQHF
DNA: TGTGCCAGCAGCATTAGCGGTCAGCCCCAGCATTTT

J: TRBJ2-7
D: .
size: .
V: TRBV7-2
length: 15
CDR3: CASSLGDTIVHEQYF
DNA: TGTGCCAGCAGCTTAGGAGACACGATTGTCCACGAGCAGTACTTC

J: TRBJ1-1
D: .
size: .
V: TRBV19
length: 10
CDR3: CASTPGGAFF
DNA: TGTGCCAGTACCCCTGGGGGGGCTTTCTTT

J: TRBJ2-5
D: TRBD1
size: .
V: TRBV19
length: 14
CDR3: CASSSNRGQETQYF
DNA: TGTGCCAGTAGTAGTAACAGGGGGCAAGAGACCCAGTACTTC

J: TRBJ2-5
D: .
size: .
V: TRBV29-1
length: 13
CDR3: CSVDRGGRETQYF
DNA: TGCAGCGTTGACCGGGGTGGGCGAGAGACCCAGTACTTC

J: TRBJ2-2
D: .
size: .
V: TRBV10-1
length: 13
CDR3: CASSEPGTGELFF
DNA: TGCGCCAGCAGTGAGCCAGGGACCGGGGAGCTGTTTTTT

J: TRBJ2-7
D: TRBD1
size: .
V: TRBV7-2
length: 15
CDR3: CASSYARTGNNEQYF
DNA: TGTGCCAGCAGCTACGCCCGGACAGGGAATAACGAGCAGTACTTC

J: TRBJ2-2
D: .
size: .
V: TRBV9
length: 16
CDR3: CASSVGVPANTGELFF
DNA: TGTGCCAGCAGCGTAGGTGTGCCAGCGAACACCGGGGAGCTGTTTTTT

J: TRBJ2-7
D: TRBD2
size: few
V: TRBV4-2
length: 14
CDR3: CASSQASGSYEQYF
DNA: TGTGCCAGCAGCCAAGCTAGCGGCTCCTACGAGCAGTACTTC

J: TRBJ2-7
D: TRBD1
size: .
V: TRBV19
length: 13
CDR3: CASRRQGRYEQYF
DNA: TGTGCCAGTAGAAGACAGGGGAGGTACGAGCAGTACTTC

J: TRBJ1-4
D: TRBD1
size: .
V: TRBV18
length: 16
CDR3: CASSPWAGQGGEKLFF
DNA: TGTGCCAGCTCACCTTGGGCGGGACAAGGGGGCGAAAAACTGTTTTTT

J: TRBJ2-6
D: TRBD1
size: .
V: TRBV9
length: 18
CDR3: CASSVAGDRGSGANVLTF
DNA: TGTGCCAGCAGCGTAGCGGGGGACAGGGGTTCTGGGGCCAACGTCCTGACTTTC

J: TRBJ2-7
D: .
size: .
V: TRBV5-1
length: 13
CDR3: CASSTESSYEQYF
DNA: TGCGCCAGCAGCACAGAGAGCTCCTACGAGCAGTACTTC

J: TRBJ2-5
D: TRBD2
size: .
V: TRBV5-6
length: 15
CDR3: CASSRLAGGVETQYF
DNA: TGTGCCAGCAGCCGACTAGCGGGAGGTGTAGAGACCCAGTACTTC

J: TRBJ2-1
D: .
size: .
V: TRBV18
length: 15
CDR3: CASSPGLSSYNEQFF
DNA: TGTGCCAGCTCACCGGGGCTCAGCTCCTACAATGAGCAGTTCTTC

J: TRBJ2-1
D: .
size: .
V: TRBV25-1
length: 14
CDR3: CASRGSGIHNEQFF
DNA: TGTGCCAGCAGGGGGTCGGGAATCCACAATGAGCAGTTCTTC

J: TRBJ2-3
D: .
size: .
V: TRBV11-2
length: 15
CDR3: CASNRGGTSTDTQYF
DNA: TGTGCCAGCAACCGCGGCGGAACTAGCACAGATACGCAGTATTTT

J: TRBJ1-5
D: .
size: .
V: TRBV11-3
length: 17
CDR3: CASSQDSSLRFNQPQHF
DNA: TGTGCCAGCAGCCAGGACAGTTCGTTGCGATTCAATCAGCCCCAGCATTTT

J: TRBJ2-2
D: TRBD2
size: .
V: TRBV19
length: 15
CDR3: CASSIKGGPSGELFF
DNA: TGTGCCAGTAGTATAAAGGGAGGGCCGTCCGGGGAGCTGTTTTTT

J: TRBJ2-1
D: TRBD2
size: .
V: TRBV9
length: 15
CDR3: CASSVISGRGNEQFF
DNA: TGTGCCAGCAGCGTAATAAGCGGGCGGGGGAATGAGCAGTTCTTC

J: TRBJ2-7
D: TRBD2
size: once
V: TRBV9
length: 16
CDR3: CASSASTSGNSYEQYF
DNA: TGTGCCAGCAGCGCCTCGACTAGCGGGAACTCCTACGAGCAGTACTTC

J: TRBJ1-2
D: .
size: .
V: TRBV11-2
length: 15
CDR3: CASSPAGGRFGSYTF
DNA: TGTGCCAGCAGCCCCGCGGGGGGGCGGTTTGGGAGCTACACCTTC

J: TRBJ2-7
D: .
size: many
V: TRBV4-2
length: 17
CDR3: CASSQDLGQTLGREQYF
DNA: TGTGCCAGCAGCCAAGATCTGGGACAGACCCTTGGGAGGGAGCAGTACTTC

J: TRBJ1-2
D: .
size: once
V: TRBV29-1
length: 13
CDR3: CSGEREENYGYTF
DNA: TGCAGCGGAGAAAGGGAGGAAAACTATGGCTACACCTTC

J: TRBJ2-3
D: TRBD2
size: once
V: TRBV5-6
length: 15
CDR3: CASSLDGRATDTQYF
DNA: TGTGCCAGCAGCTTGGACGGGAGGGCCACAGATACGCAGTATTTT